These 30 T cell receptor beta chains came from one sample sequenced in a study of T-cell reconstitution after alpha-beta-depleted transplantation in children. TCRbeta library preparation incorporated unique molecular identifiers. TCRdb fed the PCR reads into MiXCR, producing one record per CDR3 protein. The profile shows 450,000 to 500,000 distinct CDR3 sequences, around 13% of them singletons. The sample was PBMCs from the stem cell graft donor, taken from the stem cell graft. These TCRs come from a human donor who donated a stem cell graft to a child with combined immunodeficiency.

The J gene is TRBJ2-7, the V gene TRBV29-1; 11 bases match TRBD2. The J segment lost 6 bases and the V segment lost 2 bases, leaving 12 bases of the junction unmatched. Germline loops: CDR1 SQVTM, CDR2 ANQGSEA. The CDR3 covers 16 residues. CDR3 nucleotide sequence: TGCAGCGTTGAAACTAGCGGGAGTTCTTATATGAGCGAGCAGTACTTC. It yields the protein CSVETSGSSYMSEQYF.

The chain is built from TRBV11-2 and TRBJ2-1; tentatively, D is TRBD2 (7 bases). The ends were cut back, 5 bases at V and 6 bases at J, with 20 bases in the middle. CDR3 length equals 16 residues. The germline CDR1 and CDR2 sequences are SGHAT and FQNNGV. CDR3 sequence (DNA): TGTGCCAGCAGCAAAAGGGGGACTAACGACCTCAATGAGCAGTTCTTC. The encoded protein is CASSKRGTNDLNEQFF.

This clonotype was seen more than once but under ten times. The rearrangement links TRBV7-9 to TRBJ2-7; D is undetermined. Trimming left V 3 bases short and J 3 bases short, with 15 bases between. Per germline, CDR1 SEHNR and CDR2 FQNEAQ (reference sequence). CDR3 length: 15 residues. This chain's CDR3 is CASSFGSGRSYEQYF. The DNA of the CDR3 is TGTGCCAGCAGCTTTGGGTCGGGCAGGAGCTACGAGCAGTACTTC.

A few counts support this clonotype. The CDR3 nucleotides read TGTGCCAGCAGCTTAGGTGGCTCCACAGTAGAGACCCAGTACTTC. Its protein is CASSLGGSTVETQYF. The rearrangement joins TRBV7-2 to TRBJ2-5; D is undetermined. In germline, CDR1 is SGHTA, CDR2 FQGNSA. The ends were cut back, 1 base at V and 4 bases at J, with 13 bases in the middle. The length of the CDR3 is 15 residues.

This clonotype showed up many times. The chain couples TRBV4-3 to TRBJ1-1; D is undetermined. V dropped 0 bases and J dropped 6 bases, with 8 bases sitting between them. This CDR3 is 13 amino acids long. Germline V gene sequence: CDR1 LGHNA, CDR2 YSLEER. CDR3 coding DNA: TGCGCCAGCAGCCAAGAAAGGGTAGCTGAAGCTTTCTTT. Its protein product is CASSQERVAEAFF.

This chain connects TRBV29-1 to TRBJ2-3; D may correspond to TRBD1 or TRBD2 (6 bases each). Germline V lookup: CDR1 SQVTM, CDR2 ANQGSEA. The CDR3 length is 12 residues. Between the trimmed V and J ends, which lost 4 bases and 3 bases, there was a span of 8 bases. The CDR3 DNA reads TGCAGCGTTGTAGGGGGGACAGATACGCAGTATTTT. Translating it yields CSVVGGTDTQYF.

This clonotype has ten or more counts. The chain employs TRBV5-1 and TRBJ2-1; D is ambiguous. V lost 2 bases to trimming and J lost 6 bases, with 9 bases between them. The CDR3 loop spans 13 amino acids. Germline CDR1 and CDR2: SGHRS and YFSETQ. CDR3 loop: CASSFRGPNEQFF. CDR3 DNA: TGCGCCAGCAGCTTCCGTGGGCCCAATGAGCAGTTCTTC.

This clonotype turned up a few times. The gene calls are TRBV28 and TRBJ2-1; a weak D match, TRBD1 (5 bases). This CDR3 spans 15 amino acids. With 7 bases removed from V and 2 bases from J, the gap between germline ends came to 15 bases. Germline V gene lookup returns CDR1 MDHEN and CDR2 SYDVKM. This CDR3 reads CASTNLGAAYNEQFF. The CDR3 region has the DNA TGTGCCAGCACCAACCTAGGGGCAGCCTACAATGAGCAGTTCTTC.

The gene calls are TRBV3-1 and TRBJ2-7, with a tentative D call TRBD2 (5 bases). Germline CDR1 reads LGHDT; CDR2 reads YNNKEL (reference sequence). V lost 2 bases and J 11 bases, leaving 13 bases between the germline ends. The CDR3 sequence is 12 residues long. The CDR3 sequence is CASSQTRGWKYF. The DNA for the CDR3 is TGTGCCAGCAGCCAAACCCGGGGTTGGAAGTACTTC.

This sequence joins TRBV27 and TRBJ2-1, with D maybe TRBD2 (6 bases). In germline, CDR1 is MNHEY, CDR2 SMNVEV (reference sequence). V was cut by 2 bases and J by 10 bases, with 12 bases left in between. The CDR3 has 13 residues. The CDR3 DNA follows: TGTGCCAGCAGTTTAGGCGGGATCGAAGAGCAGTTCTTC. It encodes CASSLGGIEEQFF.

The V gene is TRBV4-3, the J gene TRBJ1-1; 7 positions match TRBD1. The germline gives CDR1 LGHNA, CDR2 YSLEER. The CDR3 spans 15 residues. The V segment lost 3 bases and the J segment 7 bases; nucleotides outside the gene matches: 11. The CDR3 sequence is CASSQQTGAQGEAFF. CDR3 DNA: TGCGCCAGCAGCCAGCAAACAGGGGCGCAAGGTGAAGCTTTCTTT.

This clonotype was counted between two and nine times. This CDR3 is CAWSRGTRVVETQYF. CDR3 bases: TGTGCCTGGAGTAGGGGGACTAGGGTCGTCGAGACCCAGTACTTC. This rearrangement joins TRBV30 to TRBJ2-5; 8 bases are shared with TRBD2. Germline V lookup: CDR1 GTSNPN, CDR2 SVGIG (reference sequence). V lost 2 bases to trimming and J lost 5 bases; unmatched junction nucleotides: 10. The CDR3 contains 15 residues.

This clonotype occurred many times. V usage is TRBV12-3 or TRBV12-4 and J usage is TRBJ1-5; D ambiguous. Deletions cut 5 bases from V and 5 bases from J, with 16 bases between. This CDR3 contains 15 residues. The CDR3 sequence: CASSHSAGIDQPQHF. Written as DNA, the CDR3 is TGTGCCAGCAGTCACTCGGCGGGGATAGATCAGCCCCAGCATTTT.

This clonotype was recorded many times. The chain carries TRBV5-1 and TRBJ2-2, with D possibly TRBD1 on 6 matching bases. Trimming cost V 1 base and J 4 bases, with 11 bases left between them. There are 15 residues in the CDR3. CDR1 is SGHRS and CDR2 is YFSETQ in the germline V gene. CDR3 DNA sequence: TGCGCCAGCAGCTTGCGGACAGAACGCACCGGGGAGCTGTTTTTT. This encodes CASSLRTERTGELFF.

The chain couples TRBV4-3 to TRBJ2-1, with TRBD2 matching 8 bases. The CDR3 sequence is 17 residues long. Germline assignment: CDR1 LGHNA and CDR2 YSLEER. The J segment lost 5 bases and the V segment lost 4 bases, leaving 13 bases of the junction unmatched. CDR3 in DNA: TGCGCCAGCAGCCCAGACGGTAGCGGGGAGCTAAACAATGAGCAGTTCTTC. Translation gives CASSPDGSGELNNEQFF.

This clonotype was observed a few times. This rearrangement joins TRBV12-3 or TRBV12-4 to TRBJ1-2; D unclear. CDR3 length: 13 amino acids. Trimming took off 3 bases at V and 2 bases at J, with 7 bases between the two ends. CDR3 DNA: TGTGCCAGCAGTTTCAAGATGAACTATGGCTACACCTTC. The encoded protein is CASSFKMNYGYTF.

In its sample, this clonotype was seen a few times. The chain recombines TRBV7-9 with TRBJ2-1; maybe TRBD2 (6 bases). The length of the CDR3 is 11 residues. Germline values: CDR1 SEHNR, CDR2 FQNEAQ (reference sequence). The CDR3 region has the DNA TGTGTTGGGACTCCGTCCGATGAGCAGTTCTTC. Its protein is CVGTPSDEQFF.

This clonotype turned up a few times. V usage is TRBV6-6 and J usage is TRBJ1-2; 8 bases fit TRBD1. The CDR3 spans 13 residues. Germline values: CDR1 MNHNY, CDR2 SVGAGI (reference sequence). V was pared by 2 bases and J by 8 bases, with 4 bases of the junction left unmatched. CDR3 sequence: CASSYPDRGGYTF. As DNA, the CDR3 is TGTGCCAGCAGTTACCCTGACAGGGGCGGCTACACCTTC.

This clonotype occurred a few times. V usage is TRBV10-3 and J usage is TRBJ2-3; weak D call: TRBD2 (6 bases). Germline V CDR1 and CDR2: ENHRY, SYGVKD. The CDR3 length is 14 residues. Trimming removed 7 bases at V and 2 bases at J, with 13 bases between. The CDR3: CAITEGADTDTQYF. CDR3 nucleotide sequence: TGTGCCATCACGGAGGGAGCGGACACAGATACGCAGTATTTT.

This clonotype was seen a handful of times. The CDR3 nucleotides are TGTGCCAGCAGGCTTAGCGGATACACAGATACGCAGTATTTT. This sequence encodes CASRLSGYTDTQYF. The rearrangement uses TRBV12-3 or TRBV12-4 and TRBJ2-3; perhaps TRBD2 as D (6 bases). This CDR3 has 14 residues. Deletions cut 6 bases from V and 2 bases from J, with 12 bases between.

The J gene is TRBJ2-1, the V gene TRBV3-1; 9 nucleotides line up with TRBD2. In germline, CDR1 is LGHDT, CDR2 YNNKEL (reference sequence). This CDR3 has 13 residues. Germline trimming cut 4 bases from V and 9 bases from J; bases unmatched to any gene: 4. The CDR3 loop is CASSPGLAFEQFF. The CDR3 coding sequence is TGTGCCAGCAGCCCGGGACTAGCCTTTGAGCAGTTCTTC.

This clonotype turned up a few times. V and J are TRBV29-1 and TRBJ2-7; 9 positions agree with TRBD1. CDR3 size: 12 residues. Germline V gene lookup returns CDR1 SQVTM and CDR2 ANQGSEA. The V segment lost 7 bases and the J segment 6 bases; nucleotides outside the gene matches: 7. CDR3 coding DNA: TGCAGCGGGGGACAGGGTACGGGCGAGCAGTACTTC. Translated, it gives CSGGQGTGEQYF.

Only a few counts were recorded for this clonotype. V and J are TRBV28 and TRBJ2-5; 8 nucleotides agree with TRBD2. This CDR3 is built from 15 residues. J was trimmed by 2 bases and V by 7 bases; bases with no gene match: 9. Germline V gene sequence: CDR1 MDHEN, CDR2 SYDVKM. CDR3 loop: CASKPRGGDQETQYF. DNA of the CDR3: TGTGCCAGCAAGCCCCGGGGGGGAGATCAAGAGACCCAGTACTTC.

The chain has TRBV12-3 or TRBV12-4 and TRBJ2-3; TRBD2 matches at 11 bases. V was pared by 0 bases and J by 1 base, with 6 bases of the junction left unmatched. The CDR3 length is 18 residues. CDR3 in amino acids: CASSLATSGKDGTDTQYF. In DNA form, the CDR3 reads TGTGCCAGCAGTTTAGCGACTAGCGGGAAAGATGGCACAGATACGCAGTATTTT.

The chain combines TRBV12-3 or TRBV12-4 with TRBJ2-4; possibly TRBD2 for D (7 bases). V lost 6 bases to trimming and J lost 7 bases, with 10 bases between them. The CDR3 covers 12 residues. The CDR3 region has the DNA TGTGCCAGCAGGCGGGGGCTGAACATTCAGTACTTC. Translation gives CASRRGLNIQYF.

This chain uses TRBV5-1 with TRBJ2-5, with TRBD2 identical over 8 bases. This CDR3 has 15 residues. J lost 13 bases, V lost 6 bases, and 20 bases had no gene match. The germline V gene has CDR1 SGHRS and CDR2 YFSETQ. The CDR3 protein is CASTYDPHSGAPPYF. CDR3 in DNA: TGCGCCAGCACCTACGACCCCCATAGCGGGGCCCCCCCGTACTTC.

The sample holds many counts of this clonotype. The rearrangement uses TRBV5-1 and TRBJ2-1, with D uncertain. CDR1 and CDR2 (germline): SGHRS, YFSETQ. Trimming left V 0 bases short and J 0 bases short, with 7 bases between. This CDR3 has 15 residues. The CDR3 DNA sequence: TGCGCCAGCAGCTTGGCCTTTAGCTCCTACAATGAGCAGTTCTTC. Protein sequence: CASSLAFSSYNEQFF.

This clonotype came up a few times. The chain recombines TRBV5-1 with TRBJ2-2; possibly TRBD2 for D (5 bases). Germline V gives CDR1 SGHRS, CDR2 YFSETQ. V was cut by 4 bases and J by 0 bases, with 13 bases left in between. The CDR3 has 16 residues. In DNA form, the CDR3 reads TGCGCCAGCAGCCCCACTAGAGCTTCGAACACCGGGGAGCTGTTTTTT. Its translation: CASSPTRASNTGELFF.

The gene calls are TRBV25-1 and TRBJ2-4; a weak D match, TRBD2 (5 bases). The ends were cut back, 1 base at V and 3 bases at J, with 22 bases in the middle. This CDR3 spans 19 amino acids. Germline CDR1 reads MGHDK; CDR2 reads SYGVNS. In DNA, the CDR3 is TGTGCCAGCAGTGAATTGATAAGGGCTAGCTTTATCGGCAAAAACATTCAGTACTTC. Protein sequence: CASSELIRASFIGKNIQYF.

This clonotype turned up a few times. This rearrangement joins TRBV12-3 or TRBV12-4 to TRBJ1-4; D uncertain. V was shortened by 1 base and J by 3 bases, with 12 bases between the two germline ends. The CDR3 length is 16 residues. The DNA of the CDR3 is TGTGCCAGCAGTTTAGACCTCTCAAGGTCTAATGAAAAACTGTTTTTT. Protein: CASSLDLSRSNEKLFF.